The subject of this entry is one T cell receptor (beta chain). These data belong to a study of blood T cell repertoires in COVID-19. Turning to the study itself: The samples span acute and convalescent COVID-19 from the United States, Italy and Spain. T cells, B-cell-depleted T cells, or PBMCs provided the cDNA or gDNA that served as material.

In the original analysis: Quantification of nucleated cells was approximated via reference gene primer amplification. Here immunoSEQ multiplex PCR was the method, and the copy in TCRdb shows in-frame clones only, minus some. The DNA was the basis for D and trimming; V, J and clone size are from that table. The sample shows 650,000 to 800,000 clones, around 89% of them seen only once. The source is a woman between 18 and 29 years old with acute or convalescent COVID-19. The specimen was peripheral blood.

In DNA form, the CDR3 reads TGTGCCAGCAGCCACCCCCGACACCCTGAGCAGTTCTTC. Translating it yields CASSHPRHPEQFF. This chain links TRBV6-5 with TRBJ2-1; D ambiguous. The CDR3 covers 13 residues. V dropped 6 bases and J dropped 9 bases, with 15 bases sitting between them. Germline loops: CDR1 MNHEY, CDR2 SVGAGI.